What follows are 30 T cell receptor beta chains derived from one specimen sequenced in a study of cytomegalovirus exposure and HLA in healthy donors. Primers: 60 Vbeta forward and 13 Jbeta reverse. Clones were sequenced by immunoSEQ multiplex PCR, and TCRdb holds only the in-frame ones, with some missing. Of around 130,000 clones detected, roughly 8.6% appear once; the ten largest clones hold around 6%. The specimen sequenced was PBMCs. These receptors all stem from a middle-aged woman in good health and CMV-seropositive.

This clone has more than one count but fewer than ten. This chain connects TRBV27 to TRBJ1-4, with 10 bases identical to TRBD1. Germline CDR1 reads MNHEY; CDR2 reads SMNVEV (reference sequence). This CDR3 has 17 amino acids. J gave up 7 bases and V 6 bases, and 14 bases lay outside the gene matches. CDR3 coding DNA: TGTGCCAGCAGGACCGGGACAGGGGATATCGGCGGTGAAAAACTGTTTTTT. The encoded protein is CASRTGTGDIGGEKLFF.

This clone was seen only a few times. The chain recombines TRBV5-6 with TRBJ1-2; D is unclear. Between the trimmed V and J ends, which lost 1 base and 6 bases, there was a span of 4 bases. In germline, CDR1 is SGHDT, CDR2 YYEEEE. The CDR3 spans 11 residues. The CDR3 spells CASSLSDGYTF. The CDR3 nucleotides read TGTGCCAGCAGCTTGTCGGATGGCTACACCTTC.

In the case of this clone: This likely traces to a read error, being one base from a far larger clone. This sequence joins TRBV6-4 and TRBJ1-5; D not resolved. Trimming took off 5 bases at V and 3 bases at J, with 8 bases between the two ends. CDR1 MRHNA and CDR2 SNTAGT come from the germline V gene. The CDR3 is 13 residues long. CDR3 nucleotides: TGTGCCAGCAGTTATGAGCTCAATCAGCCCCAGCATTTT. Protein: CASSYELNQPQHF.

This clone was observed a few times. This rearrangement joins TRBV30 to TRBJ1-6; D is undetermined. Per germline, CDR1 GTSNPN and CDR2 SVGIG (reference sequence). V gave up 5 bases and J gave up 0 bases, with 14 bases separating them. CDR3 length: 16 residues. In nucleotides, the CDR3 is TGTGCCTGGGCGGGCCGCCAGTACTCCTATAATTCACCCCTCCACTTT. Translated: CAWAGRQYSYNSPLHF.

This clone was found a few times. CDR3 DNA: TGTGCCAGCAGTGCTGTGGGAGTCGGCACTGAAGCTTTCTTT. Translation: CASSAVGVGTEAFF. This sequence joins TRBV6-1 and TRBJ1-1, with D hard to call. Trimming took off 4 bases at V and 4 bases at J, with 13 bases between the two ends. The germline V gene has CDR1 MNHNS and CDR2 SASEGT. This CDR3 region has 14 residues.

The CDR3, as DNA: TGTGCCAGCAGACTCTTGGGCAGGGACAAGACCCAGTACTTC. It translates to CASRLLGRDKTQYF. This chain connects TRBV6-1 to TRBJ2-5; D is possibly TRBD1 (6 bases). The length of the CDR3 is 14 residues. V was shortened by 6 bases and J by 6 bases, with 17 bases between the two germline ends. CDR1 and CDR2 (germline): MNHNS, SASEGT.

This clone came up a few times. V is TRBV7-2 and J is TRBJ1-2; D is undetermined. V lost 2 bases to trimming and J lost 7 bases, with 11 bases between them. The CDR3 sequence is 13 residues long. In germline, CDR1 is SGHTA, CDR2 FQGNSA. This chain's CDR3 is CASSLTPGGGYTF. The CDR3 DNA reads as TGTGCCAGCAGCTTAACCCCCGGAGGTGGCTACACCTTC.

The V gene is TRBV5-4, the J gene TRBJ2-3; 16 bases agree with TRBD2. The CDR3 totals 17 residues. V shed 4 bases, J shed 7 bases, and the junction held 9 bases outside the gene matches. CDR1 is SGHNT and CDR2 is YYREEE in the germline V gene (reference sequence). The CDR3 region is CASSAGTSGGVAYTQYF. For the CDR3, the DNA is TGTGCCAGCAGCGCAGGGACTAGCGGGGGGGTAGCCTATACGCAGTATTTT.

This rearrangement joins TRBV27 to TRBJ2-7; 9 bases agree with TRBD1. The trim removed 6 bases at V and 2 bases at J, leaving 8 bases unmatched. The germline gives CDR1 MNHEY, CDR2 SMNVEV (reference sequence). The CDR3 has 15 residues. The CDR3 DNA is TGTGCCAGCAGAAAGGGACAGGGCGTTGCCTACGAGCAGTACTTC. This translates into CASRKGQGVAYEQYF.

This clone was observed a handful of times. This rearrangement joins TRBV4-2 to TRBJ2-1, with 8 bases aligning to TRBD2. The ends lost 4 bases at V and 10 bases at J; junction bases unmatched: 3. This CDR3 is built from 12 residues. In germline, CDR1 is LGHNA, CDR2 YNFKEQ. In DNA form, the CDR3 reads TGTGCCAGCAGCCCGGGGGGGAGAGAGCAGTTCTTC. Translation: CASSPGGREQFF.

Only a few counts were recorded for this clone. The V and J genes are TRBV7-9 and TRBJ1-2; the D gene is possibly TRBD1 (5 bases). V lost 3 bases and J 1 base, leaving 6 bases between the germline ends. Germline values: CDR1 SEHNR, CDR2 FQNEAQ (reference sequence). The CDR3 is made up of 13 amino acids. DNA for the CDR3: TGTGCCAGCAGCTTTGACAGTAACTATGGCTACACCTTC. Translation gives CASSFDSNYGYTF.

There are a few counts of this clone. V is TRBV7-8 and J is TRBJ1-1; 8 bases fit TRBD1. Trimming cost V 5 bases and J 3 bases; bases outside gene matches: 5. The V gene's germline CDR1 is SGHVS and CDR2 FQNEAQ. The CDR3 consists of 14 residues. CDR3 protein: CASSTRGRDTEAFF. For the CDR3, the DNA is TGTGCCAGCAGCACCAGGGGGCGAGACACTGAAGCTTTCTTT.

Only a few counts were recorded for this clone. The J gene is TRBJ2-1, the V gene TRBV5-1; 7 positions agree with TRBD2. Germline V gene sequence: CDR1 SGHRS, CDR2 YFSETQ. CDR3 length: 15 amino acids. After removal of 3 bases from V and 5 bases from J, the junction contained 8 bases not matched to a gene. CDR3 DNA sequence: TGCGCCAGCAGCTCGGGTGGGAGGGGCAACAATGAGCAGTTCTTC. This codes for CASSSGGRGNNEQFF.

This sequence joins TRBV7-6 and TRBJ2-7; the D gene is possibly TRBD2 (5 bases). Deletions cut 1 base from V and 2 bases from J, with 9 bases between. The CDR3 is 14 residues long. Germline V CDR1 and CDR2: SGHVS, FNYEAQ. Here the CDR3 reads CASSLGTLTYEQYF. CDR3 coding DNA: TGTGCCAGCAGCTTAGGGACTCTAACCTACGAGCAGTACTTC.

The chain recombines TRBV15 with TRBJ1-1; 7 positions match TRBD1. CDR1 is LNHNV, CDR2 YYDKDF, per germline (reference sequence). The ends lost 0 bases at V and 4 bases at J; junction bases unmatched: 5. CDR3 length: 15 residues. CDR3 in amino acids: CATSRDRAGGTEAFF. The CDR3 DNA sequence: TGTGCCACCAGCAGAGATCGTGCAGGGGGCACTGAAGCTTTCTTT.

This clone was seen a handful of times. The chain couples TRBV19 to TRBJ2-1; 10 bases are shared with TRBD1. This CDR3 region has 14 residues. Unmatched junction bases numbered 9, after V lost 7 bases and J lost 9 bases. Germline-derived CDR1 and CDR2 are LNHDA and SQIVND (reference sequence). CDR3 residues: CASIAGQGRVEQFF. Here the CDR3 DNA reads TGTGCCAGTATTGCGGGACAGGGGAGGGTTGAGCAGTTCTTC.

The chain couples TRBV7-6 to TRBJ2-1; 13 bases are shared with TRBD2. Germline V gene data show CDR1 as SGHVS and CDR2 as FNYEAQ. The CDR3 is 15 amino acids. Trimming at V came to 4 bases and at J to 5 bases, leaving 2 bases not matched to a gene. The chain's CDR3 is CASSSGLAGNNEQFF. As DNA, the CDR3 is TGTGCCAGCAGCTCGGGACTAGCGGGGAACAATGAGCAGTTCTTC.

This chain links TRBV9 with TRBJ2-7, with D maybe TRBD1 (5 bases). Germline lookup yields CDR1 SGDLS and CDR2 YYNGEE. The V and J ends lost 0 bases and 5 bases respectively, with 15 bases between them. The CDR3 has 15 amino acids. This CDR3 reads CASSVDWAGKDEQYF. The CDR3 nucleotides are TGTGCCAGCAGCGTAGATTGGGCAGGGAAGGACGAGCAGTACTTC. Drawing the rest from reference TRBV9 and TRBJ2-7, the complete variable domain is DSGVTQTPKHLITATGQRVTLRCSPRSGDLSVYWYQQSLDQGLQFLIQYYNGEERAKGNILERFSAQQFPDLHSELNLSSLELGDSALYFCASSVDWAGKDEQYFGPGTRLTVT.

The chain employs TRBV18 and TRBJ1-5, with 7 bases lining up with TRBD1. The CDR3 totals 14 residues. Germline CDR1 KGHSH, CDR2 LQKENI. The ends lost 3 bases at V and 7 bases at J; junction bases unmatched: 6. DNA for the CDR3: TGTGCCAGCTCACCGCGACAGGGTAGCCAGCCCCAGCATTTT. Translated: CASSPRQGSQPQHF.

This clone has only a few counts. The CDR3 region is CASSKSPGFGRANYGYTF. CDR3 nucleotides: TGTGCCAGCAGTAAAAGTCCAGGGTTTGGGAGGGCAAACTATGGCTACACCTTC. The genes are TRBV28 and TRBJ1-2; D may be TRBD1 (5 bases). V was trimmed by 5 bases and J by 2 bases, leaving 24 bases between them. The CDR3 has 18 amino acids. CDR1 is MDHEN, CDR2 SYDVKM, per germline.

This clone came up a few times. The chain recombines TRBV13 with TRBJ2-5; D is possibly TRBD2 (6 bases). Trimming shortened V by 5 bases and J by 2 bases, and 12 bases separated the two germline ends. CDR1 is PRHDT and CDR2 is FYEKMQ in the germline V gene (reference sequence). The CDR3 length is 14 residues. CDR3 region: CASSLAGRQETQYF. In DNA, the CDR3 is TGTGCCAGCAGCCTCGCGGGGAGACAAGAGACCCAGTACTTC.

The J gene is TRBJ1-1, the V gene TRBV6-1, with TRBD1 matching 10 bases. The CDR3 runs to 18 residues. Trimming cost V 4 bases and J 5 bases; bases outside gene matches: 16. The germline gives CDR1 MNHNS, CDR2 SASEGT. The CDR3: CASSGYRDRGPKGTEAFF. The CDR3 nucleotides are TGTGCCAGCAGTGGGTACCGGGACAGGGGCCCGAAGGGGACTGAAGCTTTCTTT.

There are a few counts of this clone. Other DNA sequences of this sample code for an identical CDR3. The chain employs TRBV7-3 and TRBJ2-7; the match to TRBD1 covers 11 bases. Unmatched junction bases numbered 1, after V lost 2 bases and J lost 4 bases. This CDR3 has 14 amino acids. Germline V lookup: CDR1 SGHTA, CDR2 FQGTGA. In nucleotides, the CDR3 is TGTGCCAGCAGCTTAGGACAGGGGGCTTACGAGCAGTACTTC. Translation gives CASSLGQGAYEQYF.

The chain combines TRBV5-1 with TRBJ2-5; no reliable D call. The CDR3 extends over 14 amino acids. V was cut by 3 bases and J by 1 base, with 10 bases left in between. In germline, CDR1 is SGHRS, CDR2 YFSETQ. For the CDR3, the DNA is TGCGCCAGCAGCTCCGGAGTCGCCCAAGAGACCCAGTACTTC. This gives the protein CASSSGVAQETQYF.

The rearrangement joins TRBV10-2 to TRBJ2-7; 8 nucleotides align to TRBD1. With V trimmed by 3 bases and J by 4 bases, 8 bases remained unmatched. This CDR3 has 15 amino acids. The germline V gene encodes CDR1 WSHSY and CDR2 SAAADI. In DNA, the CDR3 is TGCGCCAGCAGTGATAAAGGGCAGGGGGCTTACGAGCAGTACTTC. It codes for CASSDKGQGAYEQYF.

This chain connects TRBV28 to TRBJ1-2; D gene uncertain. The CDR3 consists of 16 residues. Germline-derived CDR1 and CDR2 are MDHEN and SYDVKM. Between the trimmed V and J ends, which lost 6 bases and 2 bases, there was a span of 19 bases. CDR3 DNA sequence: TGTGCCAGCAGCTCTCCTGCGGCGTCCGTAAACTATGGCTACACCTTC. This sequence encodes CASSSPAASVNYGYTF.

In nucleotides, the CDR3 is TGTGCCAGCAGCGTACAGGGGCCGTACTTGAACACTGAAGCTTTCTTT. Encoded protein: CASSVQGPYLNTEAFF. The chain combines TRBV5-6 with TRBJ1-1; 7 bases map to TRBD1. Germline V gene data show CDR1 as SGHDT and CDR2 as YYEEEE. This CDR3 is built from 16 residues. Trimming at V came to 4 bases and at J to 0 bases, leaving 9 bases not matched to a gene.

A few counts support this clone. This chain connects TRBV5-1 to TRBJ1-2; D remains ambiguous. The CDR3 extends over 13 amino acids. The V gene's germline CDR1 is SGHRS and CDR2 YFSETQ. The germline V and J ends were trimmed by 0 bases and 0 bases, with 3 bases remaining between them. CDR3: CASSLGPNYGYTF. The DNA for the CDR3 is TGCGCCAGCAGCTTGGGGCCTAACTATGGCTACACCTTC.

There are a few counts of this clone. The chain combines TRBV28 with TRBJ1-3, with D uncertain. Looked up from germline, CDR1 is MDHEN and CDR2 is SYDVKM. The length of the CDR3 is 18 residues. The V end lost 7 bases, the J end lost 8 bases, and 30 bases lay between the germline ends. CDR3 nucleotide sequence: TGTGCCAGCACCTCCCCCTTCATTCTAGGCGTCTATGGTGACACCATATATTTT. Translated, it gives CASTSPFILGVYGDTIYF.

This chain links TRBV6-1 with TRBJ2-1, with 10 nucleotides matching TRBD2. Germline CDR1 MNHNS, CDR2 SASEGT. With 4 bases clipped from V and 3 bases from J, the junction kept 3 bases outside the gene matches. The CDR3 contains 15 residues. CDR3 residues: CASSGTSGVYNEQFF. In nucleotides, the CDR3 is TGTGCCAGCAGTGGGACTAGCGGCGTCTACAATGAGCAGTTCTTC.